These 27 T cell receptor beta chains came from one sample sequenced in a study of T cells in Graves' hyperthyroidism and ophthalmopathy. Regions amplified from RNA transcripts were the TCR beta CDR3 regions. HTBI primers drove first-round RT-PCR of the TCR CDR3. TCRdb re-analysed the multiplex PCR reads in MiXCR, keeping a single row per CDR3 protein. The sample carries about 250,000 distinct CDR3 sequences, 22% recorded once. Sequenced material: blood. The receptor set was obtained from a man aged 25 to 40 with Graves' ophthalmopathy.

This clonotype was counted a few times. The rearrangement uses TRBV27 and TRBJ1-2, with D maybe TRBD1 (6 bases). Per germline, CDR1 MNHEY and CDR2 SMNVEV (reference sequence). Between the trimmed V and J ends, which lost 7 bases and 0 bases, there was a span of 18 bases. The CDR3 length is 16 residues. The CDR3 region has the DNA TGTGCCAGCACCGGGGTCGGGACAACCTCTAACTATGGCTACACCTTC. Its translation is CASTGVGTTSNYGYTF.

This clonotype appeared many times. The chain recombines TRBV5-1 with TRBJ1-4; 8 bases line up with TRBD1. Germline CDR1 and CDR2: SGHRS and YFSETQ. This CDR3 is built from 16 residues. The J segment lost 7 bases and the V segment lost 3 bases, leaving 11 bases of the junction unmatched. For the CDR3, the DNA is TGCGCCAGCAGCTCGGGACAGGCGACCGGGGGTGAAAAACTGTTTTTT. Its protein is CASSSGQATGGEKLFF.

This clonotype was seen at least ten times. The V and J genes are TRBV18 and TRBJ1-5, with a tentative D call TRBD1 (6 bases). Germline V gives CDR1 KGHSH, CDR2 LQKENI. V lost 6 bases to trimming and J lost 2 bases, with 8 bases between them. The CDR3 contains 13 residues. This CDR3 is CASSDSGNQPQHF. In nucleotides, the CDR3 is TGTGCCAGCTCGGACAGTGGCAATCAGCCCCAGCATTTT.

The sample holds many counts of this clonotype. CDR3 nucleotide sequence: TGTGCCATCAGTTTTAGCGGGGGAGCCTACGAGCAGTACTTC. Translation: CAISFSGGAYEQYF. V is TRBV10-3 and J is TRBJ2-7; 9 nucleotides match TRBD2. The V gene's germline CDR1 is ENHRY and CDR2 SYGVKD. The CDR3 runs 14 residues. The ends lost 5 bases at V and 2 bases at J; junction bases unmatched: 4.

The sample holds many counts of this clonotype. The chain is built from TRBV20-1 and TRBJ2-7; D may correspond to TRBD1 or TRBD2 (5 bases each). The CDR3 length is 16 residues. Germline CDR1 and CDR2: DFQATT and SNEGSKA (reference sequence). V was clipped by 0 bases and J by 4 bases, with 19 bases between them. CDR3 amino acids: CSARDGDGMGGYEQYF. CDR3 bases: TGCAGTGCTAGAGATGGGGACGGAATGGGTGGATACGAGCAGTACTTC.

This clonotype was seen at least ten times. V gene TRBV24-1 combines with J gene TRBJ2-1; 12 bases map to TRBD2. This CDR3 spans 17 amino acids. The germline gives CDR1 KGHDR, CDR2 SFDVKD. Trimming took 5 bases from V and 5 from J; bases not matched to a gene: 9. The CDR3 region has the DNA TGTGCCACCAGTGGGGCGGCTAGCGGGAGGGTGAACAATGAGCAGTTCTTC. This sequence encodes CATSGAASGRVNNEQFF.

This clonotype has only a few counts. This chain connects TRBV27 to TRBJ2-7, with 7 bases identical to TRBD1. The trim removed 4 bases at V and 2 bases at J, leaving 8 bases unmatched. In germline, CDR1 is MNHEY, CDR2 SMNVEV (reference sequence). The CDR3 is made up of 15 amino acids. The CDR3 spells CASSSHRTGPYEQYF. The CDR3 DNA reads as TGTGCCAGCAGTTCCCACCGGACAGGCCCCTACGAGCAGTACTTC.

This clonotype was seen at least ten times. J is TRBJ1-5 and V is TRBV3-1; the match to TRBD1 covers 8 bases. Germline V lookup: CDR1 LGHDT, CDR2 YNNKEL (reference sequence). The CDR3 is 15 amino acids. V dropped 4 bases and J dropped 6; count of bases not matched to a gene: 8. CDR3 DNA: TGTGCCAGCAGCCTCGGACAGGGAAGGGGTCAGCCCCAGCATTTT. It codes for CASSLGQGRGQPQHF. The variable domain in full, completed from reference TRBV3-1 and TRBJ1-5, reads DTAVSQTPKYLVTQMGNDKSIKCEQNLGHDTMYWYKQDSKKFLKIMFSYNNKELIINETVPNRFSPKSPDKAHLNLHINSLELGDSAVYFCASSLGQGRGQPQHFGDGTRLSIL.

This clonotype was recorded a few times. V and J are TRBV14 and TRBJ2-3; 13 positions match TRBD2. Germline V gives CDR1 SGHDN, CDR2 FVKESK. The CDR3 runs 19 residues. After removal of 0 bases from V and 2 bases from J, the junction contained 8 bases not matched to a gene. The CDR3 nucleotides read TGTGCCAGCAGCCAAGATCTAGTTGGACTAGCGGGAGCCACAGATACGCAGTATTTT. Its translation: CASSQDLVGLAGATDTQYF.

This clonotype came up a few times. This chain connects TRBV27 to TRBJ1-6; no clear D gene. This CDR3 is 13 amino acids long. Trimming cost V 5 bases and J 14 bases, with 16 bases left between them. Germline V gives CDR1 MNHEY, CDR2 SMNVEV (reference sequence). CDR3 sequence: CASSTSGSLTLHF. The CDR3 nucleotides are TGTGCCAGCAGTACAAGCGGGTCTCTGACCCTCCACTTT.

This clonotype was detected only a few times. The rearrangement links TRBV9 to TRBJ1-1, with 7 bases that match TRBD1. Germline lookup yields CDR1 SGDLS and CDR2 YYNGEE. V lost 3 bases, J lost 6 bases, and 2 bases stayed unmatched. CDR3 length equals 12 residues. The chain's CDR3 is CASSAGGPEAFF. The CDR3 nucleotides read TGTGCCAGCAGCGCAGGGGGGCCTGAAGCTTTCTTT.

For the CDR3, the DNA is TGTGCCAGCAGTGAAAGGCAGGGGTCCTACGAGCAGTACTTC. Translating gives CASSERQGSYEQYF. The chain combines TRBV2 with TRBJ2-7; a weak D match, TRBD1 (6 bases). The CDR3 runs 14 residues. V gave up 2 bases and J gave up 1 base, with 9 bases separating them. Germline assignment: CDR1 SNHLY and CDR2 FYNNEI.

In this sample, this clonotype turned up a few times. V and J are TRBV30 and TRBJ1-1; D might be TRBD1 (6 bases). Germline V gene data show CDR1 as GTSNPN and CDR2 as SVGIG (reference sequence). This CDR3 contains 14 residues. V dropped 2 bases and J dropped 4 bases, with 14 bases sitting between them. CDR3 protein: CAWSPGGLGTEAFF. The CDR3 region has the DNA TGTGCCTGGAGTCCCGGGGGCTTGGGCACTGAAGCTTTCTTT.

This clonotype has a count of ten or more. The chain employs TRBV11-3 and TRBJ2-1, with 10 bases identical to TRBD2. The germline V gene encodes CDR1 SGHNT and CDR2 YENEEA. The junction had 10 bases not matched to a gene; V was cut back by 5 bases and J by 0 bases. The CDR3 covers 18 residues. CDR3 sequence (DNA): TGTGCCAGCAGCCCGCGTGTGGGACTAGCGTTCTCCTACAATGAGCAGTTCTTC. Protein sequence: CASSPRVGLAFSYNEQFF.

The CDR3 loop is CASSFGRRQETQYF. The CDR3, as DNA: TGCGCCAGCAGCTTCGGTAGGCGTCAAGAGACCCAGTACTTC. The chain links TRBV5-1 to TRBJ2-5, with no clear D. Germline lookup yields CDR1 SGHRS and CDR2 YFSETQ. V lost 2 bases and J 2 bases, leaving 10 bases between the germline ends. The CDR3 is made up of 14 amino acids.

The chain joins TRBV5-1 to TRBJ2-1; D not certain. This CDR3 is built from 12 residues. Germline CDR1 is SGHRS and CDR2 is YFSETQ. V shed 0 bases and J shed 4 bases, with 2 bases lying between them. The CDR3 nucleotides are TGCGCCAGCAGCTTGGAGTACAATGAGCAGTTCTTC. It yields the protein CASSLEYNEQFF.

This clonotype was observed a handful of times. The rearrangement joins TRBV9 to TRBJ2-7; 9 bases agree with TRBD2. Looked up from germline, CDR1 is SGDLS and CDR2 is YYNGEE. Trimming took 0 bases from V and 7 from J; bases not matched to a gene: 14. The CDR3 has 17 amino acids. CDR3 nucleotides: TGTGCCAGCAGCGTAGGTAGCTTGGCTAGCGGGATAGGAGAGCAGTACTTC. It encodes CASSVGSLASGIGEQYF.

The table lists this clonotype with many counts. The J gene is TRBJ1-2, the V gene TRBV12-3 or TRBV12-4; D is ambiguous. The CDR3 runs to 14 residues. V gave up 0 bases and J gave up 4 bases, with 9 bases separating them. CDR3: CASSLAGGPYGYTF. CDR3 sequence (DNA): TGTGCCAGCAGTTTAGCAGGCGGACCCTATGGCTACACCTTC.

A word on this clonotype: This may stem from a read error, because a much larger clone lies one nucleotide away. This chain joins TRBV7-6 and TRBJ2-5; TRBD2 matches 13 bases. Per the germline V gene, CDR1 is SGHVS and CDR2 is FNYEAQ. The CDR3 consists of 15 residues. The chain's CDR3 is CASSFTSGRAKTQCF. The CDR3 nucleotides read TGTGCCAGCAGCTTCACTAGCGGGAGGGCGAAGACCCAGTGCTTC.

This clonotype was observed at least ten times. This chain links TRBV2 with TRBJ1-5; 11 nucleotides line up with TRBD1. Trimming took 7 bases from V and 4 from J; bases not matched to a gene: 12. This CDR3 spans 17 amino acids. Germline CDR1 reads SNHLY; CDR2 reads FYNNEI. The DNA of the CDR3 is TGTGCCAGCAAACCGGGACAGGGGGTACCCTCTAATCAGCCCCAGCATTTT. This codes for CASKPGQGVPSNQPQHF.

The chain uses TRBV7-3 and TRBJ2-2; the match to TRBD2 covers 8 bases. Germline values: CDR1 SGHTA, CDR2 FQGTGA. This CDR3 spans 18 amino acids. Trimming removed 4 bases from V and 5 bases from J; junction bases left unmatched: 15. The CDR3 is CASSSNRPSGYSTGELFF. CDR3 in DNA: TGTGCCAGCAGCTCCAACAGGCCTAGCGGGTATTCAACCGGGGAGCTGTTTTTT.

This clonotype came up many times. The chain couples TRBV11-2 to TRBJ2-3, with 12 positions matching TRBD2. Germline V gene lookup returns CDR1 SGHAT and CDR2 FQNNGV. The CDR3 length is 16 residues. With 6 bases clipped from V and 6 bases from J, the junction kept 10 bases outside the gene matches. CDR3 coding DNA: TGTGCCAGCAGACTTCTCGGACTAGCGGGAAGGGATACGCAGTATTTT. Translated: CASRLLGLAGRDTQYF.

This rearrangement joins TRBV14 to TRBJ1-1; 7 bases map to TRBD1. Germline lookup yields CDR1 SGHDN and CDR2 FVKESK. The V segment lost 2 bases and the J segment 5 bases; nucleotides outside the gene matches: 5. CDR3 length equals 14 residues. This CDR3 reads CASSQLSGGTEAFF. CDR3 nucleotide sequence: TGTGCCAGCAGCCAATTATCAGGGGGGACTGAAGCTTTCTTT.

This clonotype showed up just a few times. V usage is TRBV24-1 and J usage is TRBJ2-7; D uncertain. The V and J ends lost 2 bases and 3 bases respectively, with 7 bases between them. The CDR3 covers 13 residues. Germline-derived CDR1 and CDR2 are KGHDR and SFDVKD. CDR3 protein: CATSDSEFYEQYF. The CDR3 coding sequence is TGTGCCACCAGTGATTCGGAGTTCTACGAGCAGTACTTC.

This clonotype occurred a few times. The rearrangement links TRBV4-1 to TRBJ2-5; tentatively, D is TRBD1 (6 bases). This CDR3 has 13 amino acids. Trimming took 5 bases from V and 5 from J, leaving 12 bases between them. The V gene's germline CDR1 is MGHRA and CDR2 YSYEKL. The CDR3 is CASSNRVRETQYF. The CDR3 DNA reads TGCGCCAGCAGCAACAGGGTCCGGGAGACCCAGTACTTC.

This clonotype was seen a few times. The rearrangement links TRBV6-5 to TRBJ2-4; D may be TRBD1 (5 bases). The CDR3 totals 17 residues. Trimming took off 3 bases at V and 2 bases at J, with 17 bases between the two ends. CDR1 is MNHEY, CDR2 SVGAGI, per germline. The CDR3 spells CASSYRQNQGTKNIQYF. CDR3 in DNA: TGTGCCAGCAGTTATCGACAGAATCAAGGGACCAAAAACATTCAGTACTTC.

To note about this clonotype: A much bigger clone sits one base away, suggesting this may be a read error. The chain links TRBV28 to TRBJ1-1; TRBD1 agrees at 9 bases. The V segment lost 6 bases and the J segment 4 bases; nucleotides outside the gene matches: 9. CDR1 and CDR2 from the germline V gene are MDHEN and SYDVKM. This CDR3 comprises 15 residues. CDR3 in amino acids: CASREDRGMSTEAFF. The CDR3 DNA is TGTGCCAGCAGGGAAGACAGGGGGATGAGCACTGAAGCTTTCTTT.